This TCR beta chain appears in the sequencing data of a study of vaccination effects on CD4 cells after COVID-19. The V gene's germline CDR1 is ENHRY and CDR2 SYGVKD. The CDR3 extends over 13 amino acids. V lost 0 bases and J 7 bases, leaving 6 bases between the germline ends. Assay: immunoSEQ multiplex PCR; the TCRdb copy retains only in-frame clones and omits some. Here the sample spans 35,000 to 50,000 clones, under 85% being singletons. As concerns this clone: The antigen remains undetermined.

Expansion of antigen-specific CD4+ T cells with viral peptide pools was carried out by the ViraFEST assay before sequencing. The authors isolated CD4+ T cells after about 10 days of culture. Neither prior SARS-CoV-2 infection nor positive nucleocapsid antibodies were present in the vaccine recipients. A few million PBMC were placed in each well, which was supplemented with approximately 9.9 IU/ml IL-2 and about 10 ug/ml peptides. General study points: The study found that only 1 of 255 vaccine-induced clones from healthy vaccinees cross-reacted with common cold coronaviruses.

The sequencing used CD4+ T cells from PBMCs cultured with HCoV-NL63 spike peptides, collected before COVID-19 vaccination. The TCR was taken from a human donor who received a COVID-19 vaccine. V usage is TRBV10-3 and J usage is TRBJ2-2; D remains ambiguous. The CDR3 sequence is CAISESSIGELFF. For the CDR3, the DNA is TGTGCCATCAGTGAGTCGAGTATCGGGGAGCTGTTTTTT.